This TCR beta chain appears in the sequencing data of a study of OX40 agonist ivuxolimab in advanced cancers. Study-level points and caveats: Fewer expanded clones were found on average in CD4+ than in CD8+ T cells.

This clone appeared a few times. The antigen is undetermined. V was trimmed by 4 bases and J by 2 bases, leaving 11 bases between them. CDR3 size: 14 residues. CDR1 and CDR2 (germline): PRHDT, FYEKMQ (reference sequence). Assay used: immunoSEQ multiplex PCR; TCRdb lists only in-frame clones, some missing. The sample holds approximately 74,000 clones, 75% to 95% seen once. This rearrangement joins TRBV13 to TRBJ1-1; TRBD1 might be the D (5 bases). The sequencing used CD4+ or CD8+ T cells sorted from blood, collected in a trial of the OX40 agonist ivuxolimab. The TCR was taken from an adult with an advanced solid tumor such as melanoma, head and neck, liver or kidney cancer. The CDR3, as DNA: TGTGCCAGCAGCTCCTACGGGGCCAACACTGAAGCTTTCTTT. This gives the protein CASSSYGANTEAFF.